This T cell receptor (beta chain) was obtained from a study of T cells in Graves' hyperthyroidism and ophthalmopathy. General study findings and limits: A median around 6.8 months before onset, the model predicted ophthalmopathy.

A remark on this clonotype: Its antigen remains unidentified.

The CDR3 extends over 14 amino acids. The V gene's germline CDR1 is SGDLS and CDR2 YYNGEE. Trimming took off 0 bases at V and 2 bases at J, with 9 bases between the two ends. RNA transcripts yielded amplified TCR beta CDR3 regions. HTBI primers were the set used in a first-round RT-PCR of the TCR CDR3. TCRdb called the multiplex PCR reads again in MiXCR, with one record for every CDR3 protein. The sample carries about 350,000 distinct CDR3 sequences, more than 11% recorded once. Diagnostic assessment was based on clinical symptoms, serum thyroxine and TRAb, thyroid ultrasound and orbital computed tomography.

Source material: blood. This rearrangement joins TRBV9 to TRBJ2-7; D may be TRBD1 (5 bases). This receptor was identified in a young woman with Graves' hyperthyroidism. In DNA, the CDR3 is TGTGCCAGCAGCGTAGCCGCGACAGCCTACGAGCAGTACTTC. It encodes CASSVAATAYEQYF.